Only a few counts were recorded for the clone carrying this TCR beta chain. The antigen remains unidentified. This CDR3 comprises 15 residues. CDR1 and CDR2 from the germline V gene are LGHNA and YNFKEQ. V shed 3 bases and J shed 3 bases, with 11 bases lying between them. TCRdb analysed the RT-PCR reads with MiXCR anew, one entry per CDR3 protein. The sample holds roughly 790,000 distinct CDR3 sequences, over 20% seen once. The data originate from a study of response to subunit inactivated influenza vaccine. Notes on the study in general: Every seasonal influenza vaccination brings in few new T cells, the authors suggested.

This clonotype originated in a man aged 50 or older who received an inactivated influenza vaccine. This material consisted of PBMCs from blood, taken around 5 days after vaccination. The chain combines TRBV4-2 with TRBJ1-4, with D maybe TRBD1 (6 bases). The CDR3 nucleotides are TGTGCCAGCAGCCACGGACGGGGGCCTAATGAAAAACTGTTTTTT. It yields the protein CASSHGRGPNEKLFF.